This paragraph covers one T cell receptor (beta chain) sequence. This CDR3 has 13 amino acids. The V gene's germline CDR1 is SGHAT and CDR2 FQNNGV. V lost 3 bases and J 9 bases, leaving 12 bases between the germline ends. Some clones are missing from TCRdb's copy, which holds only in-frame ones; the method was immunoSEQ multiplex PCR. The sample shows some 28,000 clones, roughly 78% of them seen only once. This specimen belongs to a study of control samples from healthy donors and cancer patients. J is TRBJ2-1 and V is TRBV11-2; tentatively, D is TRBD2 (6 bases). Sequenced material: PBMCs. The TCR was taken from a man between 60 and 75 years old with head and neck cancer. CDR3: CASSLGLAREQFF. The CDR3 nucleotides are TGTGCCAGCAGCTTGGGGCTAGCGCGTGAGCAGTTCTTC.